A single sample gave rise to the 10 T cell receptor beta chains below, sequenced in a study of cytomegalovirus exposure and HLA in healthy donors. PCR involved 60 Vbeta and 13 Jbeta primers. Clones were read by immunoSEQ multiplex PCR, and TCRdb kept only the in-frame ones, dropping some. The sample spans under 200,000 clones; the ten largest clones claim 0.7% to 1%. Sequences were obtained from PBMCs. Every receptor here comes from a woman aged 18-30 years in good health and CMV-seropositive.

V usage is TRBV11-3 and J usage is TRBJ2-4, with D tentatively TRBD1 (5 bases). Trimming shortened V by 0 bases and J by 9 bases, and 9 bases separated the two germline ends. From germline, CDR1 is SGHNT and CDR2 YENEEA. The CDR3 spans 13 residues. The CDR3 is CASSLDPQGIQYF. The CDR3 nucleotides are TGTGCCAGCAGCTTAGATCCCCAGGGCATTCAGTACTTC.

The V call is TRBV6-5, the J call TRBJ1-1; TRBD1 aligns across 7 bases. V shed 4 bases, J shed 8 bases, and the junction held 13 bases outside the gene matches. From germline, CDR1 is MNHEY and CDR2 SVGAGI. CDR3 length: 15 residues. The CDR3 reads CASSFSQTGTSEAFF. CDR3 bases: TGTGCCAGCAGTTTCTCCCAGACAGGGACATCCGAAGCTTTCTTT.

The CDR3 sequence is CASSPKRISGRVTGELFF. CDR3 coding DNA: TGTGCCAGCAGCCCGAAGAGGATTAGCGGGAGGGTCACCGGGGAGCTGTTTTTT. The chain carries TRBV7-6 and TRBJ2-2, with 11 bases identical to TRBD2. CDR3 length: 18 residues. The junction had 12 bases not matched to a gene; V was cut back by 5 bases and J by 4 bases. Looked up from germline, CDR1 is SGHVS and CDR2 is FNYEAQ.

This chain joins TRBV9 and TRBJ1-2; 7 bases are shared with TRBD1. CDR1 and CDR2 from the germline V gene are SGDLS and YYNGEE. This CDR3 is 17 amino acids long. After removal of 3 bases from V and 4 bases from J, the junction contained 15 bases not matched to a gene. This chain's CDR3 is CASSAPQGDRLSYGYTF. The CDR3 DNA is TGTGCCAGCAGCGCCCCTCAGGGGGACCGGCTGTCCTATGGCTACACCTTC.

This chain uses TRBV5-4 with TRBJ2-7, with D possibly being TRBD1 (5 bases). V lost 0 bases to trimming and J lost 7 bases, with 17 bases between them. Germline assignment: CDR1 SGHNT and CDR2 YYREEE (reference sequence). The length of the CDR3 is 15 residues. CDR3 amino acids: CASSLDAGPLREQYF. For the CDR3, the DNA is TGTGCCAGCAGCTTGGACGCAGGGCCCCTTCGGGAGCAGTACTTC.

The gene calls are TRBV28 and TRBJ2-7; 8 nucleotides line up with TRBD1. This CDR3 is built from 15 residues. In germline, CDR1 is MDHEN, CDR2 SYDVKM. Trimming cost V 2 bases and J 4 bases; bases outside gene matches: 7. As DNA, the CDR3 is TGTGCCAGCAGTTTAGCGGCTCAGGGGGCATACGAGCAGTACTTC. This sequence encodes CASSLAAQGAYEQYF.

This sequence joins TRBV7-9 and TRBJ2-3, with 8 bases fitting TRBD2. Germline loops: CDR1 SEHNR, CDR2 FQNEAQ (reference sequence). The CDR3 sequence is 15 residues long. J gave up 4 bases and V 2 bases, and 5 bases lay outside the gene matches. The CDR3 loop is CASSLRTSGADTQYF. Here the CDR3 DNA reads TGTGCCAGCAGCTTACGAACTAGCGGTGCAGATACGCAGTATTTT.

V is TRBV2 and J is TRBJ1-1; 8 bases align to TRBD1. Germline loops: CDR1 SNHLY, CDR2 FYNNEI. This CDR3 comprises 14 residues. V gave up 8 bases and J gave up 1 base; unmatched junction bases: 6. CDR3 coding DNA: TGTGCCAGCGGAGACAGGGGAGGGAACACTGAAGCTTTCTTT. It codes for CASGDRGGNTEAFF.

J is TRBJ2-1 and V is TRBV15; 10 nucleotides match TRBD2. Germline values: CDR1 LNHNV, CDR2 YYDKDF (reference sequence). CDR3 length: 18 residues. V lost 1 base to trimming and J lost 5 bases; unmatched junction nucleotides: 11. The CDR3 region has the DNA TGTGCCACCAGCAGAGTGAGGAGTAAGGGACTAGCGAACAATGAGCAGTTCTTC. It is translated as CATSRVRSKGLANNEQFF.

This chain uses TRBV5-1 with TRBJ2-4; 8 bases fit TRBD1. The CDR3 sequence is 15 residues long. Per the germline V gene, CDR1 is SGHRS and CDR2 is YFSETQ. After removal of 1 base from V and 5 bases from J, the junction contained 5 bases not matched to a gene. The CDR3 bases are TGCGCCAGCAGCTTGCAAGCAGGGGGCGAAAACATTCAGTACTTC. This translates into CASSLQAGGENIQYF.